This entry concerns a single T cell receptor (beta chain). The sample originates from a study of patients and donors after allogeneic stem cell transplantation. CDR1 and CDR2 from the germline V gene are SQVTM and ANQGSEA. The CDR3 length is 13 residues. The V gene end was trimmed by 4 bases and the J gene end by 1 base; junction bases not matched to a gene: 1. Using its own MiXCR run on the RT-PCR reads, TCRdb lists one record per CDR3 protein. This sample has more than 850,000 distinct CDR3 sequences, with about 20% found just once. The J gene is TRBJ2-5, the V gene TRBV29-1; TRBD1 matches at 9 bases. The sample consisted of blood, either unsorted or a sorted T cell fraction (not recorded which). The sequence was collected from a human donor who was either an allogeneic HSCT recipient or a stem cell or donor lymphocyte infusion donor (not recorded which). It is not recorded whose cells these are; they may come from a transplant donor. The CDR3 here is CSVGDRAQETQYF. The CDR3 bases are TGCAGCGTTGGGGACAGGGCCCAAGAGACCCAGTACTTC.